This TCR beta chain was found in a study of control samples from healthy donors and cancer patients (TCRdb year 2020). Points on this clone: No cognate antigen has been identified for it. Base qualities are missing; no much larger clone stands one base away.

The library was obtained by the immunoSEQ multiplex PCR assay. This immuneACCESS table, as held by TCRdb, lists in-frame sequences with V and J called but not all clones. Of the missing ones, under half trace to an unresolved V gene in checked studies; the others have no known cause. This sample comprises roughly 70,000 clones, less than 95% of them detected only once. Jointly, the top ten make up under 3.5% of the sample. According to the germline V gene (reference sequence), CDR1 reads LNHNV and CDR2 reads YYDKDF. From the cysteine through the phenylalanine, the CDR3 covers 15 amino acids. CDR3 DNA only is kept here, 45 bases in frame from base 1. Trimming removed 0 bases from V and 0 bases from J, leaving 6 bases between the germline ends.

The chain employs TRBV15 and TRBJ1-3; the D gene is not confidently resolved. Sequenced material: blood. This receptor was taken from a woman aged 25 to 39 in good health. DNA sequence: TGTGCCACCAGCAGAGAAGGGTACTCTGGAAACACCATATATTTT. Its protein product is CATSREGYSGNTIYF.